Shown below are 30 T cell receptor beta chains from a single sample sequenced in a study of cytomegalovirus exposure and HLA in healthy donors. PCR involved 60 Vbeta and 13 Jbeta primers. Profiled with immunoSEQ multiplex PCR; TCRdb holds only in-frame clones, not every one. The table includes some 150,000 clones, roughly 82% detected once. Material: PBMCs. These receptors came from a woman aged 30 to 39 in good health and CMV-seronegative.

This clone was detected only a few times. The genes are TRBV28 and TRBJ1-1, with D perhaps TRBD1 (6 bases). This CDR3 spans 12 amino acids. CDR1 is MDHEN and CDR2 is SYDVKM in the germline V gene. Trimming removed 8 bases from V and 4 bases from J, with 11 bases in between. The CDR3 bases are TGTGCCAGCTATTCCAGGGGCACTGAAGCTTTCTTT. Translation gives CASYSRGTEAFF.

V usage is TRBV7-9 and J usage is TRBJ2-7, with TRBD2 matching over 8 bases. J gave up 5 bases and V 0 bases, and 6 bases lay outside the gene matches. Per the germline V gene, CDR1 is SEHNR and CDR2 is FQNEAQ (reference sequence). The CDR3 covers 15 residues. The CDR3 DNA follows: TGTGCCAGCAGCTTAGCGGCTAGCGGGTCGGACGAGCAGTACTTC. Its translation: CASSLAASGSDEQYF.

J is TRBJ1-2 and V is TRBV6-5, with 9 positions matching TRBD1. Trimming cost V 6 bases and J 7 bases; bases outside gene matches: 9. CDR3 length: 14 amino acids. Germline-derived CDR1 and CDR2 are MNHEY and SVGAGI. The CDR3 coding sequence is TGTGCCAGCAGCATCGACAGGGGGTCGGGTGGCTACACCTTC. Translation: CASSIDRGSGGYTF.

The rearrangement uses TRBV28 and TRBJ1-1; D unresolved. The V end was cut by 8 bases, the J end by 1 base, with 17 bases between. From germline, CDR1 is MDHEN and CDR2 SYDVKM. The CDR3 length is 15 residues. The CDR3 region has the DNA TGTGCCAGCGCCTCTGTGGGTCACAGGAACACTGAAGCTTTCTTT. Translation gives CASASVGHRNTEAFF. Full variable domain (outside the CDR3, taken from reference TRBV28 and TRBJ1-1): DVKVTQSSRYLVKRTGEKVFLECVQDMDHENMFWYRQDPGLGLRLIYFSYDVKMKEKGDIPEGYSVSREKKERFSLILESASTNQTSMYLCASASVGHRNTEAFFGQGTRLTVV.

The V gene is TRBV19, the J gene TRBJ2-1; 12 bases line up with TRBD2. Unmatched junction bases numbered 14, after V lost 8 bases and J lost 0 bases. This CDR3 is built from 19 residues. Germline CDR1 LNHDA, CDR2 SQIVND (reference sequence). CDR3 bases: TGTGCCAGTTCCCTCTTGACTAGCGGGGGCCGTAGCTCCTACAATGAGCAGTTCTTC. It is translated as CASSLLTSGGRSSYNEQFF.

The chain has TRBV19 and TRBJ1-6, with 7 bases matching TRBD1. The CDR3 consists of 13 residues. Per the germline V gene, CDR1 is LNHDA and CDR2 is SQIVND (reference sequence). Trimming cost V 4 bases and J 8 bases; bases outside gene matches: 2. CDR3 DNA sequence: TGTGCCAGTAGTACAACAGGGGATTCACCCCTCCACTTT. As protein: CASSTTGDSPLHF.

The rearrangement links TRBV5-1 to TRBJ1-2; 7 positions match TRBD1. V shed 0 bases, J shed 0 bases, and the junction held 8 bases outside the gene matches. Germline loops: CDR1 SGHRS, CDR2 YFSETQ. CDR3 length: 17 residues. In DNA, the CDR3 is TGCGCCAGCAGCTTGGCCCTGGAAGGGGGCCCTAACTATGGCTACACCTTC. It yields the protein CASSLALEGGPNYGYTF.

This sequence joins TRBV5-4 and TRBJ2-1, with TRBD2 identical over 9 bases. The CDR3 has 18 amino acids. The V gene's germline CDR1 is SGHNT and CDR2 YYREEE (reference sequence). Trimming removed 0 bases from V and 0 bases from J; junction bases left unmatched: 7. CDR3 nucleotides: TGTGCCAGCAGCTTGGCCACGACTAGCGGAAGCTCCTACAATGAGCAGTTCTTC. This translates into CASSLATTSGSSYNEQFF.

This rearrangement joins TRBV25-1 to TRBJ2-7; a weak D match, TRBD2 (6 bases). V lost 8 bases and J 3 bases, leaving 20 bases between the germline ends. The CDR3 contains 15 residues. Germline lookup yields CDR1 MGHDK and CDR2 SYGVNS. CDR3 DNA: TGTGCCAGCTCCGAGGGACGACCGGGGGTCTACGAGCAGTACTTC. It is translated as CASSEGRPGVYEQYF.

This clone was detected once. The gene calls are TRBV5-1 and TRBJ2-5, with 7 bases identical to TRBD2. Germline values: CDR1 SGHRS, CDR2 YFSETQ. This CDR3 contains 15 residues. J lost 4 bases, V lost 4 bases, and 10 bases had no gene match. CDR3 protein: CASSPLSGGRETQYF. The DNA of the CDR3 is TGCGCCAGCAGCCCCCTCTCTGGCGGGAGAGAGACCCAGTACTTC.

This clone was recorded a few times. The rearrangement uses TRBV5-1 and TRBJ1-2; tentative D call: TRBD1 (6 bases). Trimming cost V 0 bases and J 4 bases, with 7 bases left between them. The CDR3 covers 13 residues. Germline V lookup: CDR1 SGHRS, CDR2 YFSETQ. Here the CDR3 reads CASSLVGAYGYTF. CDR3 nucleotides: TGCGCCAGCAGCTTGGTGGGGGCCTATGGCTACACCTTC.

This clone was detected only a few times. The chain joins TRBV4-1 to TRBJ2-3; 7 bases align to TRBD2. J gave up 0 bases and V 5 bases, and 11 bases lay outside the gene matches. CDR1 and CDR2 from the germline V gene are MGHRA and YSYEKL. This CDR3 is 17 amino acids long. CDR3 residues: CASSRTLAEASTDTQYF. CDR3 DNA sequence: TGCGCCAGCAGCAGAACCCTAGCGGAGGCTAGCACAGATACGCAGTATTTT.

The rearrangement uses TRBV6-1 and TRBJ2-5; maybe TRBD1 (5 bases). The J call may be wrong; the DNA end is better matched by TRBJ2-7. The CDR3 contains 14 residues. The germline CDR1 and CDR2 sequences are MNHNS and SASEGT. The CDR3 sequence: CAIQLIGATYEQYF. CDR3 DNA sequence: TGTGCCATCCAGCTTATAGGGGCCACCTACGAGCAGTACTTC.

This clone was seen only a few times. V and J are TRBV2 and TRBJ2-7; TRBD1 matches at 7 bases. Germline trimming cut 7 bases from V and 9 bases from J; bases unmatched to any gene: 12. This CDR3 comprises 13 residues. Germline assignment: CDR1 SNHLY and CDR2 FYNNEI. The CDR3 loop is CASMETGSAGQYF. CDR3 bases: TGTGCCAGCATGGAGACAGGGTCGGCCGGGCAGTACTTC.

V is TRBV2 and J is TRBJ2-7, with 9 positions matching TRBD2. This CDR3 has 16 residues. Trimming removed 0 bases from V and 4 bases from J; junction bases left unmatched: 7. CDR1 and CDR2 (germline): SNHLY, FYNNEI. The CDR3: CASSEARGRGVYEQYF. In DNA form, the CDR3 reads TGTGCCAGCAGTGAAGCGCGCGGGAGGGGGGTATACGAGCAGTACTTC.

This clone has just a few counts. The chain carries TRBV19 and TRBJ2-5; possibly TRBD2 for D (7 bases). Germline lookup yields CDR1 LNHDA and CDR2 SQIVND (reference sequence). V lost 2 bases and J 5 bases, leaving 18 bases between the germline ends. This CDR3 has 16 residues. CDR3 coding DNA: TGTGCCAGTAGTATAATTCGACGGGGGGCAGGGGAGACCCAGTACTTC. This encodes CASSIIRRGAGETQYF.

This clone was seen more than once but under ten times. The rearrangement links TRBV4-2 to TRBJ1-2; 8 bases are a match to TRBD1. CDR3 size: 14 residues. Trimming at V came to 1 base and at J to 3 bases, leaving 1 base not matched to a gene. Germline values: CDR1 LGHNA, CDR2 YNFKEQ. The CDR3, as DNA: TGTGCCAGCAGCCAAGCAGGGGGCGACTATGGCTACACCTTC. Protein product: CASSQAGGDYGYTF.

The chain joins TRBV29-1 to TRBJ1-3; D possibly corresponds to TRBD1 (5 bases). The CDR3 sequence is 14 residues long. Trimming left V 3 bases short and J 7 bases short, with 16 bases between. Germline V lookup: CDR1 SQVTM, CDR2 ANQGSEA. DNA for the CDR3: TGCAGCGTTGAGCCCCCAGGGATGCGGAACACCATATATTTT. This sequence encodes CSVEPPGMRNTIYF.

A few counts support this clone. This chain uses TRBV5-5 with TRBJ1-1; no clear D gene. Trimming cost V 2 bases and J 4 bases, with 12 bases left between them. Germline V gene data show CDR1 as SGHKS and CDR2 as YYEKEE (reference sequence). The CDR3 covers 14 residues. The CDR3 loop reads CASSFSVAGTEAFF. In nucleotides, the CDR3 is TGTGCCAGCAGCTTTAGTGTGGCGGGCACTGAAGCTTTCTTT.

The chain joins TRBV7-9 to TRBJ1-2, with a weak D call TRBD1 (5 bases). Germline V gives CDR1 SEHNR, CDR2 FQNEAQ (reference sequence). This CDR3 has 12 residues. V lost 5 bases and J lost 7, with 11 bases in between. The CDR3 DNA sequence: TGTGCCAGCAGCGGGACTCGGAGTGGCTACACCTTC. Protein sequence: CASSGTRSGYTF. The full variable domain, rest sourced from reference TRBV7-9 and TRBJ1-2, is DTGVSQNPRHKITKRGQNVTFRCDPISEHNRLYWYRQTLGQGPEFLTYFQNEAQLEKSRLLSDRFSAERPKGSFSTLEIQRTEQGDSAMYLCASSGTRSGYTFGSGTRLTVV.

The rearrangement links TRBV19 to TRBJ2-1; D is unresolved. Trimming took off 5 bases at V and 1 base at J, with 12 bases between the two ends. CDR1 is LNHDA and CDR2 is SQIVND in the germline V gene (reference sequence). CDR3 size: 15 residues. CDR3 DNA sequence: TGTGCCAGTAGTCTCGCAGGTATATCCTACAATGAGCAGTTCTTC. Its protein is CASSLAGISYNEQFF.

The chain employs TRBV30 and TRBJ1-2; D is possibly TRBD1 (5 bases). Looked up from germline, CDR1 is GTSNPN and CDR2 is SVGIG (reference sequence). The V gene lost 1 base and the J gene lost 3 bases, with 9 bases spanning the gap. CDR3 size: 13 residues. Here the CDR3 DNA reads TGTGCCTGGAGTGGGGGGGTTGACTATGGCTACACCTTC. Residues: CAWSGGVDYGYTF.

The chain carries TRBV11-2 and TRBJ1-2; the D is unclear. The CDR3 runs 15 residues. From germline, CDR1 is SGHAT and CDR2 FQNNGV. Trimming removed 8 bases at V and 2 bases at J, with 18 bases between. CDR3 bases: TGTGCCAGCGGCGGGCAGAACGTCCCAAACTATGGCTACACCTTC. Translation: CASGGQNVPNYGYTF.

The gene calls are TRBV5-6 and TRBJ1-2; TRBD1 aligns across 8 bases. The CDR3 length is 13 residues. In germline, CDR1 is SGHDT, CDR2 YYEEEE. Trimming took 2 bases from V and 4 from J; bases not matched to a gene: 1. The CDR3, as DNA: TGTGCCAGCAGCTTTGGACAGGGCTATGGCTACACCTTC. Translating it yields CASSFGQGYGYTF.

The genes are TRBV30 and TRBJ2-7; a weak D match, TRBD1 (6 bases). The CDR3 length is 15 residues. Germline values: CDR1 GTSNPN, CDR2 SVGIG (reference sequence). V dropped 6 bases and J dropped 6 bases, with 24 bases sitting between them. The CDR3 sequence: CACISRGTPFIEQYF. The CDR3 DNA sequence: TGTGCCTGTATTAGTAGGGGGACCCCCTTCATCGAGCAGTACTTC. Filled out from reference TRBV30 and TRBJ2-7, the complete variable domain reads SQTIHQWPATLVQPVGSPLSLECTVEGTSNPNLYWYRQAAGRGLQLLFYSVGIGQISSEVPQNLSASRPQDRQFILSSKKLLLSDSGFYLCACISRGTPFIEQYFGPGTRLTVT.

This clone appeared a few times. The chain combines TRBV9 with TRBJ1-1; the match to TRBD1 covers 10 bases. The CDR3 runs to 15 residues. Germline trimming cut 4 bases from V and 4 bases from J; bases unmatched to any gene: 7. Per the germline V gene, CDR1 is SGDLS and CDR2 is YYNGEE. The CDR3 region has the DNA TGTGCCAGCAGCCCGTGGGACAGGGGTTTCACTGAAGCTTTCTTT. Its translation: CASSPWDRGFTEAFF.

The chain joins TRBV29-1 to TRBJ2-7; tentatively, D is TRBD1 (6 bases). Germline V lookup: CDR1 SQVTM, CDR2 ANQGSEA. V lost 3 bases, J lost 0 bases, and 12 bases lay in between. This CDR3 has 14 amino acids. The CDR3 here is CSVDSGHSSYEQYF. Here the CDR3 DNA reads TGCAGCGTTGATTCGGGACACAGCTCCTACGAGCAGTACTTC.

V is TRBV28 and J is TRBJ1-3, with D tentatively TRBD1 (5 bases). The CDR3 contains 17 residues. Trimming shortened V by 10 bases and J by 0 bases, and 22 bases separated the two germline ends. Germline lookup yields CDR1 MDHEN and CDR2 SYDVKM. CDR3 nucleotide sequence: TGTGCCACCTCATGGAGGGGCGGGCTGGCCTCTGGAAACACCATATATTTT. This encodes CATSWRGGLASGNTIYF.

The chain carries TRBV19 and TRBJ2-1; D might be TRBD2 (5 bases). The CDR3 contains 17 residues. Per germline, CDR1 LNHDA and CDR2 SQIVND (reference sequence). Trimming removed 1 base at V and 7 bases at J, with 20 bases between. CDR3 residues: CASSIGKRYDSINEQFF. The CDR3 region has the DNA TGTGCCAGTAGTATAGGAAAGCGGTACGATTCCATAAATGAGCAGTTCTTC.

The V and J genes are TRBV19 and TRBJ2-1; 9 nucleotides agree with TRBD1. Unmatched junction bases numbered 2, after V lost 1 base and J lost 4 bases. The CDR3 totals 15 residues. Germline lookup yields CDR1 LNHDA and CDR2 SQIVND (reference sequence). CDR3 bases: TGTGCCAGTAGTATAGCCGGGACAGGGTACAATGAGCAGTTCTTC. Its protein is CASSIAGTGYNEQFF.